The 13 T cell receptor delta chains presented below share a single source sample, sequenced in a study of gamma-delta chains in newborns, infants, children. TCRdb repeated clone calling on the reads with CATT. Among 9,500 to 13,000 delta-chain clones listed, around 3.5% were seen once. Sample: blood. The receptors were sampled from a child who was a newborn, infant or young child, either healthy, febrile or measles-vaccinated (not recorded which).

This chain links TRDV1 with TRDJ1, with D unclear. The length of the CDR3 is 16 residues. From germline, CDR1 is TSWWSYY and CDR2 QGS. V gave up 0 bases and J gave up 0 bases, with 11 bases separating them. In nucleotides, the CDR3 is TGTGCTCTTGGGGAACTGCCCTCCCTGTACACCGATAAACTCATCTTT. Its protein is CALGELPSLYTDKLIF.

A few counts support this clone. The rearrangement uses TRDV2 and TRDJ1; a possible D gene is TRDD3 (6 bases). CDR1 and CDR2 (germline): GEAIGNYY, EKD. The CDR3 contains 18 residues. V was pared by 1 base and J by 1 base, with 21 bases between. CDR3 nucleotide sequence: TGTGCCTGTGACACAGTGGGGGGTGGTGGGCAGACCACCGATAAACTCATCTTT. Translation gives CACDTVGGGGQTTDKLIF.

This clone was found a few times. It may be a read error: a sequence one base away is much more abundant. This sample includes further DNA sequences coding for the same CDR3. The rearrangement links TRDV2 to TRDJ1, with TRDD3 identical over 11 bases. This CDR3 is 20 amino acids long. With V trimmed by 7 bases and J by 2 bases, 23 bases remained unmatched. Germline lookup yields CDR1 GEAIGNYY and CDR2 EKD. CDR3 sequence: CACEPLGRVGDTRGTDKLIF. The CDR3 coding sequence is TGTGCCTGCGAACCCTTAGGACGGGTGGGGGATACGCGAGGGACCGATAAACTCATCTTT.

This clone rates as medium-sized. DNA for the CDR3: TGTGCCTGTGACACCGTGGGGGATACAGCACAACTCTTCTTT. This sequence encodes CACDTVGDTAQLFF. The V and J genes are TRDV2 and TRDJ2, with 8 positions matching TRDD3. Germline-derived CDR1 and CDR2 are GEAIGNYY and EKD. The CDR3 is 14 residues long. The ends lost 0 bases at V and 5 bases at J; junction bases unmatched: 1.

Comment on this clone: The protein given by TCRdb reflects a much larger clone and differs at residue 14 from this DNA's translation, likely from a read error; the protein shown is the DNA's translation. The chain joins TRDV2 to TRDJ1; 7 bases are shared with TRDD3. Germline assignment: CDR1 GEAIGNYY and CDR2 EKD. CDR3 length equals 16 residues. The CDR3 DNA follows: TGTGCCTGTGACACTCTGGGGGGGCCAAACACCGATAAACCCATCTTT. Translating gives CACDTLGGPNTDKPIF.

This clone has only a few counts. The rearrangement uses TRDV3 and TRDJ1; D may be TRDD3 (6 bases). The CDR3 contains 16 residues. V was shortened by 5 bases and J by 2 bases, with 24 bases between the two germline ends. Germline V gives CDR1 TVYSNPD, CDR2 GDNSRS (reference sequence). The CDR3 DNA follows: TGTGCCCTAACATCCTTCGTGGGGGTTGAAACCGATAAACTCATCTTT. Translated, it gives CALTSFVGVETDKLIF.

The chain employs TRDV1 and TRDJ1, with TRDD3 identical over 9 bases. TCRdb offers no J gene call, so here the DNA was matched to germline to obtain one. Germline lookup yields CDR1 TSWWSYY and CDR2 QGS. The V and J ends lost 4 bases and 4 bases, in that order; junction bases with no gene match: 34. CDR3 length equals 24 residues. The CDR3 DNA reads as TGTGCTCTTGGGGCATCTACGTTCCTACGGCGGGGAGGGTGGGGGATAGATACTGTCGATAAACTCATCTTT. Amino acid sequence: CALGASTFLRRGGWGIDTVDKLIF.

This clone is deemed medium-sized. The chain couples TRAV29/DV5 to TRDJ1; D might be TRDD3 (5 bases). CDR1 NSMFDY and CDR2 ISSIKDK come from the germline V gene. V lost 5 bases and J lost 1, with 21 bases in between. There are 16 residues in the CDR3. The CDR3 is CAATQRYLSGTDKLIF. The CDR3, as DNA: TGTGCAGCGACCCAACGATACCTCTCAGGCACCGATAAACTCATCTTT.

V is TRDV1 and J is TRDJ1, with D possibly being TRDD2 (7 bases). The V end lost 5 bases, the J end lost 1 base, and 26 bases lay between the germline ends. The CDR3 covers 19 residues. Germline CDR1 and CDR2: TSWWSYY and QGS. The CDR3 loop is CALGIAFLVPLGTTDKLIF. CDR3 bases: TGTGCTCTTGGGATCGCCTTCCTTGTGCCGCTGGGGACCACCGATAAACTCATCTTT.

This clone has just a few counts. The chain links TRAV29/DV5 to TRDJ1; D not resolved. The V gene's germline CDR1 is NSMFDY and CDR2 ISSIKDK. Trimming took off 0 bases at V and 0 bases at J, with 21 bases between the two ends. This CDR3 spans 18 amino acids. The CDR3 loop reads CAASVASPRSVYTDKLIF. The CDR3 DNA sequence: TGTGCAGCAAGCGTAGCCTCCCCGCGGTCCGTTTACACCGATAAACTCATCTTT.

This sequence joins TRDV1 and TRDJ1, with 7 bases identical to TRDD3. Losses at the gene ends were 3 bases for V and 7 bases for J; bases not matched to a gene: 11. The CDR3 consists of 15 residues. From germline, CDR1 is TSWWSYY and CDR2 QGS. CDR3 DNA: TGTGCTCTTGGGGAGCCTATGGGGGGATTCGGTAAACTCATCTTT. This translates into CALGEPMGGFGKLIF.

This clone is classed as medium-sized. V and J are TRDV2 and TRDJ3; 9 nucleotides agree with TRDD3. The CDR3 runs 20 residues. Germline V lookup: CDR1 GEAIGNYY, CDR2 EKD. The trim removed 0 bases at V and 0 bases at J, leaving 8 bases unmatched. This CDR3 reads CACDTGTLLGDSWDTRQMFF. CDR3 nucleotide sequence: TGTGCCTGTGACACCGGAACCTTACTGGGGGACTCCTGGGACACCCGACAGATGTTTTTC.

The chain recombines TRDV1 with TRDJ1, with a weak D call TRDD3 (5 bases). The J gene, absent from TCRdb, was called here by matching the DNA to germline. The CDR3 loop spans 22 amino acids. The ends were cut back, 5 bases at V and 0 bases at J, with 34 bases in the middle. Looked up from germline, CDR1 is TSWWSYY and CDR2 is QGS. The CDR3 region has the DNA TGTGCTCTTGGGCTGTTACCAAAAGCTTATAGGCGGGGAACATCGTACACCGATAAACTCATCTTT. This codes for CALGLLPKAYRRGTSYTDKLIF.